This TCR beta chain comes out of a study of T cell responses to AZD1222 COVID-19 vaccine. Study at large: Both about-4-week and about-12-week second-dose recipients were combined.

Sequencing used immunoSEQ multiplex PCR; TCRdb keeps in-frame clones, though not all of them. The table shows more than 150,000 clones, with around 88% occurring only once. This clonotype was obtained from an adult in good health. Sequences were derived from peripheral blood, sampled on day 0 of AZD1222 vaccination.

CDR3 in amino acids: CASSTTGNTEAFF. DNA of the CDR3: TGTGCCAGCAGTACGACAGGGAACACTGAAGCTTTCTTT. The J gene is TRBJ1-1, the V gene TRBV28; maybe TRBD1 (6 bases). Germline V lookup: CDR1 MDHEN, CDR2 SYDVKM. This CDR3 has 13 amino acids. V was pared by 5 bases and J by 1 base, with 8 bases between.